The next 22 T cell receptor beta chains were all read from a single sample in a study of T cells in Graves' hyperthyroidism and ophthalmopathy. The CDR3 regions of TCR beta were amplified from RNA transcripts. HTBI primers were the set used in a first-round RT-PCR of the TCR CDR3. TCRdb fed the multiplex PCR reads into MiXCR, producing one record per CDR3 protein. The sample consists of around 420,000 distinct CDR3 sequences, 15% to 18% of them appearing once. Source material: blood. These receptors all stem from a woman under 30 with Graves' hyperthyroidism.

The rearrangement links TRBV29-1 to TRBJ2-4; 12 nucleotides match TRBD2. Trimming at V came to 4 bases and at J to 6 bases, leaving 10 bases not matched to a gene. Germline CDR1 is SQVTM and CDR2 is ANQGSEA. The CDR3 totals 16 residues. CDR3 DNA sequence: TGCAGCGTTGGATATCTAGCGGGGGGGCGGGGAAACATTCAGTACTTC. It codes for CSVGYLAGGRGNIQYF.

This clonotype was found many times. V and J are TRBV4-1 and TRBJ1-1; maybe TRBD1 (5 bases). Germline V gene data show CDR1 as MGHRA and CDR2 as YSYEKL. The CDR3 extends over 14 amino acids. With 0 bases removed from V and 5 bases from J, the gap between germline ends came to 10 bases. The CDR3 spells CASSQEGGKTEAFF. The DNA for the CDR3 is TGCGCCAGCAGCCAAGAGGGGGGGAAGACTGAAGCTTTCTTT.

This chain uses TRBV10-3 with TRBJ2-3; D gene uncertain. The CDR3 is 13 residues long. V lost 8 bases and J 3 bases, leaving 12 bases between the germline ends. Per the germline V gene, CDR1 is ENHRY and CDR2 is SYGVKD. In nucleotides, the CDR3 is TGTGCCATCCGGACGGAGAAAACAGATACGCAGTATTTT. Protein: CAIRTEKTDTQYF.

This clonotype was seen repeatedly, ten times or more. The chain links TRBV2 to TRBJ2-2; TRBD2 matches at 7 bases. The CDR3 extends over 16 amino acids. The V and J ends lost 5 bases and 0 bases, in that order; junction bases with no gene match: 6. Germline loops: CDR1 SNHLY, CDR2 FYNNEI. This chain's CDR3 is CASSPPGLTNTGELFF. In DNA, the CDR3 is TGTGCCAGCAGTCCTCCGGGACTAACGAACACCGGGGAGCTGTTTTTT. Supplemented by reference TRBV2 and TRBJ2-2, the full variable domain reads EPEVTQTPSHQVTQMGQEVILRCVPISNHLYFYWYRQILGQKVEFLVSFYNNEISEKSEIFDDQFSVERPDGSNFTLKIRSTKLEDSAMYFCASSPPGLTNTGELFFGEGSRLTVL.

The chain carries TRBV12-5 and TRBJ2-2; 14 bases align to TRBD2. Germline values: CDR1 LGHNT, CDR2 FRNRAP. This CDR3 contains 17 residues. With V trimmed by 3 bases and J by 6 bases, 6 bases remained unmatched. CDR3 sequence (DNA): TGTGCTAGTGGTTTCAAAGGGACTAGCGGGAGTTCCGGGGAGCTGTTTTTT. This codes for CASGFKGTSGSSGELFF.

This clonotype was seen only a few times. The V gene is TRBV27, the J gene TRBJ2-2; weak D call: TRBD1 (5 bases). Per the germline V gene, CDR1 is MNHEY and CDR2 is SMNVEV (reference sequence). Deletions cut 6 bases from V and 6 bases from J, with 14 bases between. The CDR3 consists of 14 residues. The CDR3 loop reads CASSRDTLAGELFF. The CDR3 bases are TGTGCCAGCAGCAGGGATACTTTAGCCGGGGAGCTGTTTTTT.

This clonotype was counted a few times. The chain uses TRBV6-1 and TRBJ1-5; maybe TRBD1 (6 bases). The CDR3 is 15 residues long. CDR1 MNHNS and CDR2 SASEGT come from the germline V gene. The V end lost 5 bases, the J end lost 2 bases, and 13 bases lay between the germline ends. The DNA for the CDR3 is TGTGCCAGCAGTTCAGGGGCATGGGGCAATCAGCCCCAGCATTTT. Amino acids: CASSSGAWGNQPQHF.

This clonotype appeared a few times. The gene calls are TRBV10-2 and TRBJ2-1; D is unclear. Trimming pared 2 bases from V and 5 bases from J, leaving 13 bases between. The CDR3 spans 15 residues. Germline V gene data show CDR1 as WSHSY and CDR2 as SAAADI. CDR3 region: CASSEPTKPNNEQFF. The DNA of the CDR3 is TGCGCCAGCAGTGAGCCGACCAAACCGAACAATGAGCAGTTCTTC.

The chain has TRBV20-1 and TRBJ1-1; 10 nucleotides agree with TRBD1. Germline V lookup: CDR1 DFQATT, CDR2 SNEGSKA (reference sequence). CDR3 length equals 13 residues. The V gene end was trimmed by 4 bases and the J gene end by 7 bases; junction bases not matched to a gene: 6. For the CDR3, the DNA is TGCAGTGCTAAAGGACAGGGGGAGGTTGAAGCTTTCTTT. This sequence encodes CSAKGQGEVEAFF.

This clonotype was counted at least ten times. The chain combines TRBV2 with TRBJ1-5, with a possible D match to TRBD1 (5 bases). From germline, CDR1 is SNHLY and CDR2 FYNNEI. This CDR3 comprises 13 residues. Trimming shortened V by 7 bases and J by 3 bases, and 10 bases separated the two germline ends. The CDR3 coding sequence is TGTGCCAGCAAGAGGGGCTACAATCAGCCCCAGCATTTT. This translates into CASKRGYNQPQHF.

At least ten counts were recorded for this clonotype. This chain connects TRBV11-2 to TRBJ2-5; 8 nucleotides agree with TRBD1. V shed 1 base, J shed 4 bases, and the junction held 8 bases outside the gene matches. CDR1 and CDR2 (germline): SGHAT, FQNNGV. CDR3 size: 16 residues. As DNA, the CDR3 is TGTGCCAGCAGCTTAGGCGGACAGGGCTTTGTAGAGACCCAGTACTTC. Translation gives CASSLGGQGFVETQYF. Full variable domain (outside the CDR3, taken from reference TRBV11-2 and TRBJ2-5): EAGVAQSPRYKIIEKRQSVAFWCNPISGHATLYWYQQILGQGPKLLIQFQNNGVVDDSQLPKDRFSAERLKGVDSTLKIQPAKLEDSAVYLCASSLGGQGFVETQYFGPGTRLLVL.

In the case of this clonotype: One junction end disagrees with the germline gene, perhaps due to a read error. The chain combines TRBV5-5 with TRBJ2-1; possible D gene TRBD2, 7 bases. This CDR3 has 15 residues. Germline V gene lookup returns CDR1 SGHKS and CDR2 YYEKEE (reference sequence). The CDR3 loop is CASSGAGAGWNEQFF. CDR3 bases: TGCGCCAGCAGTGGCGCGGGGGCCGGCTGGAATGAGCAGTTCTTC.

There are many counts of this clonotype. The CDR3 sequence is CSAPWGAETQYF. In DNA, the CDR3 is TGCAGTGCTCCTTGGGGGGCAGAGACCCAGTACTTC. The chain combines TRBV20-1 with TRBJ2-5; tentatively, D is TRBD1 or TRBD2 (6 bases each). In germline, CDR1 is DFQATT, CDR2 SNEGSKA (reference sequence). Trimming removed 5 bases from V and 4 bases from J, with 11 bases in between. The CDR3 length is 12 residues.

This clonotype appeared many times. The rearrangement joins TRBV2 to TRBJ1-1, with D unclear. Germline CDR1 reads SNHLY; CDR2 reads FYNNEI. The CDR3 is 13 residues long. V lost 0 bases, J lost 11 bases, and 13 bases lay in between. CDR3 residues: CASSEARTSRAFF. CDR3 in DNA: TGTGCCAGCAGTGAAGCGCGGACCTCGCGGGCTTTCTTT.

In its sample, this clonotype was seen a few times. V gene TRBV13 combines with J gene TRBJ1-2, with a tentative D call TRBD1 (5 bases). CDR1 and CDR2 from the germline V gene are PRHDT and FYEKMQ (reference sequence). The CDR3 extends over 19 amino acids. Trimming cost V 5 bases and J 3 bases, with 28 bases left between them. The CDR3 reads CASSPSSSLGKGLDYGYTF. In nucleotides, the CDR3 is TGTGCCAGCAGCCCATCTTCCAGTTTGGGGAAGGGGTTGGACTATGGCTACACCTTC.

The V call is TRBV29-1, the J call TRBJ2-1, with D possibly being TRBD2 (5 bases). Trimming cost V 4 bases and J 6 bases, with 13 bases left between them. CDR3 length: 13 residues. CDR1 is SQVTM, CDR2 ANQGSEA, per germline. CDR3 sequence reads: CSVGAALGNEQFF. CDR3 nucleotide sequence: TGCAGCGTTGGAGCGGCATTGGGCAATGAGCAGTTCTTC.

This clonotype appeared many times. The chain joins TRBV6-6 to TRBJ1-1; perhaps TRBD1 as D (5 bases). Trimming stripped 2 bases from V and 1 base from J, with 8 bases between. The CDR3 length is 14 residues. The germline gives CDR1 MNHNY, CDR2 SVGAGI (reference sequence). The CDR3 spells CASSYGASNTEAFF. For the CDR3, the DNA is TGTGCCAGCAGTTACGGGGCATCGAACACTGAAGCTTTCTTT.

The chain joins TRBV7-9 to TRBJ2-1; 8 positions agree with TRBD1. The germline CDR1 and CDR2 sequences are SEHNR and FQNEAQ (reference sequence). The junction had 12 bases not matched to a gene; V was cut back by 2 bases and J by 12 bases. The CDR3 is made up of 15 amino acids. The DNA of the CDR3 is TGTGCCAGCAGCTTACGTTCCGGGACAGGAGGGGGGCAGTTCTTC. Its translation is CASSLRSGTGGGQFF. The full variable domain, with the rest looked up from reference TRBV7-9 and TRBJ2-1, is DTGVSQNPRHKITKRGQNVTFRCDPISEHNRLYWYRQTLGQGPEFLTYFQNEAQLEKSRLLSDRFSAERPKGSFSTLEIQRTEQGDSAMYLCASSLRSGTGGGQFFGPGTRLTVL.

This rearrangement joins TRBV19 to TRBJ1-5; possibly TRBD1 for D (6 bases). V shed 6 bases and J shed 6 bases, with 12 bases lying between them. This CDR3 is built from 13 residues. From germline, CDR1 is LNHDA and CDR2 SQIVND (reference sequence). CDR3 in amino acids: CASRPPDSQPQHF. In DNA, the CDR3 is TGTGCCAGTAGACCTCCGGACAGTCAGCCCCAGCATTTT.

The chain is built from TRBV11-1 and TRBJ1-2; no definite D call. CDR3 size: 13 residues. The germline V and J ends were trimmed by 3 bases and 4 bases, with 9 bases remaining between them. Germline-derived CDR1 and CDR2 are SGHAT and FQDESV (reference sequence). The CDR3 nucleotides read TGTGCCAGCAGCTTTGGGTTTCGCTATGGCTACACCTTC. It yields the protein CASSFGFRYGYTF. Full variable domain (rest looked up from reference TRBV11-1 and TRBJ1-2): EAEVAQSPRYKITEKSQAVAFWCDPISGHATLYWYRQILGQGPELLVQFQDESVVDDSQLPKDRFSAERLKGVDSTLKIQPAELGDSAMYLCASSFGFRYGYTFGSGTRLTVV.

This clonotype was found many times. The rearrangement uses TRBV20-1 and TRBJ1-1, with D unresolved. In germline, CDR1 is DFQATT, CDR2 SNEGSKA (reference sequence). The CDR3 spans 14 residues. V was pared by 0 bases and J by 2 bases, with 10 bases between. CDR3 nucleotides: TGCAGTGCTAGAGAAGCGGGTCCTAACACTGAAGCTTTCTTT. It codes for CSAREAGPNTEAFF.

This clonotype was recorded only once. A much more abundant neighbour one base away suggests this may be a read error. The genes are TRBV4-1 and TRBJ2-3; a possible D gene is TRBD2 (6 bases). Germline-derived CDR1 and CDR2 are MGHRA and YSYEKL. The CDR3 is 14 residues long. The CDR3 sequence is CSSSLRDFTDTQYF. The CDR3 DNA is TGCTCCAGCAGTCTCAGGGACTTCACAGATACGCAGTATTTT.